The 5 T cell receptor beta chains reported below all come from one sample, sequenced in a study of T-cell reconstitution after alpha-beta-depleted transplantation in children (dated by TCRdb to the mid-2010s). Libraries were prepared through PCR. This sample was sequenced with an Illumina HiSeq 2500. TCR libraries were prepared with molecular barcoding, using unique molecular identifiers to normalize TCRbeta repertoire quantification. Using fastp trimming at Q25 and MiXCR clonotype assembly, TCRdb reanalyzed the public sequencing data and kept in-frame beta chains. When rows share a CDR3 protein, they turn into one entry using the most common DNA and genes. This sample lists about a million distinct CDR3 sequences; roughly 29% were detected once. The top ten clonotypes cover roughly 30% of the sample. The treatment or condition label for this specimen denotes: allogeneic hematopoietic cell transplantation with graft depleted of TCRalphabeta T cells and CD19 B cells.

The sample was PBMCs, mostly from graft donor cells, taken 360 days after TCRalphabeta/CD19-depleted stem cell transplant. Receptors originate from a boy in the first two years of life who had a stem cell transplant for SCID, so the T cells may come from the graft donor.

This chain connects TRBV7-2 to TRBJ2-2; D might be TRBD2 (6 bases). The CDR3 runs 17 residues. V was trimmed by 1 base and J by 0 bases, leaving 12 bases between them. Germline V gives CDR1 SGHTA, CDR2 FQGNSA. The CDR3 DNA follows: TGTGCCAGCAGCTTAGTGCTGGGGGGTTCGAACACCGGGGAGCTGTTTTTT. Its translation is CASSLVLGGSNTGELFF.

J is TRBJ2-5 and V is TRBV7-2; no definite D call. The V end lost 1 base, the J end lost 2 bases, and 8 bases lay between the germline ends. From germline, CDR1 is SGHTA and CDR2 FQGNSA. The CDR3 consists of 14 residues. Here the CDR3 DNA reads TGTGCCAGCAGCTTAGATATCGCTCAAGAGACCCAGTACTTC. Amino acids: CASSLDIAQETQYF.

The genes are TRBV5-1 and TRBJ2-3; TRBD2 aligns across 12 bases. Losses at the gene ends were 3 bases for V and 3 bases for J; bases not matched to a gene: 8. Germline assignment: CDR1 SGHRS and CDR2 YFSETQ. This CDR3 comprises 17 residues. The DNA of the CDR3 is TGCGCCAGCAGCTCCGTCGGACTAGCGGGGTTTACAGATACGCAGTATTTT. This translates into CASSSVGLAGFTDTQYF. Drawing the rest from reference TRBV5-1 and TRBJ2-3, the complete variable domain is KAGVTQTPRYLIKTRGQQVTLSCSPISGHRSVSWYQQTPGQGLQFLFEYFSETQRNKGNFPGRFSGRQFSNSRSEMNVSTLELGDSALYLCASSSVGLAGFTDTQYFGPGTRLTVL.

In this sample, this clonotype turned up a few times. The DNA of the CDR3 is TGTGCCAGCAGTTATGAGTCCGGGGGCGGCGGCTACACCTTC. Its translation is CASSYESGGGGYTF. V and J are TRBV6-5 and TRBJ1-2; D perhaps matches TRBD1 (6 bases). Per germline, CDR1 MNHEY and CDR2 SVGAGI. The CDR3 totals 14 residues. Trimming removed 3 bases from V and 8 bases from J, with 16 bases in between.

This clonotype has only a few counts. The chain employs TRBV3-1 and TRBJ2-5; 7 bases are shared with TRBD2. The CDR3 loop spans 14 amino acids. After removal of 6 bases from V and 3 bases from J, the junction contained 7 bases not matched to a gene. Germline values: CDR1 LGHDT, CDR2 YNNKEL (reference sequence). CDR3 coding DNA: TGTGCCAGCAGTCACGGGACTACTGAAGAGACCCAGTACTTC. This translates into CASSHGTTEETQYF.